One sample yielded the 19 T cell receptor beta chains listed below, sequenced in a study of Ad26.COV2.S vaccination and SARS-CoV-2 variants. The treatment was: around 19 received Ad26.COV2.S at low or high dose, single or two shots; a few received placebo; per-sample allocation not given. Sampling took place 63 days after the first vaccine or placebo injection. Produced via immunoSEQ multiplex PCR; TCRdb's table is partial and in-frame only. The top ten hold 6.4% of the sample, which has about 350,000 clones, about 88% seen once. The sequences come from peripheral blood, collected in a trial of Ad26.COV2.S vaccine versus placebo. The receptors originated from a person aged 18-65 years who received the Ad26.COV2.S COVID-19 vaccine or a placebo.

The chain joins TRBV30 to TRBJ2-1; the D gene could be TRBD1 or TRBD2 (5 bases each). Trimming removed 2 bases at V and 5 bases at J, with 25 bases between. The CDR3 is made up of 18 amino acids. Germline-derived CDR1 and CDR2 are GTSNPN and SVGIG (reference sequence). CDR3 bases: TGTGCCTGGAGTCTTAGGGGAGCAAAAGCACTCACAAACAATGAGCAGTTCTTC. Encoded protein: CAWSLRGAKALTNNEQFF.

The chain links TRBV7-3 to TRBJ2-1, with unresolved D. With 2 bases removed from V and 4 bases from J, the gap between germline ends came to 9 bases. Germline V lookup: CDR1 SGHTA, CDR2 FQGTGA. The CDR3 sequence is 14 residues long. In DNA form, the CDR3 reads TGTGCCAGCAGCTTACTTGCCACGTACAATGAGCAGTTCTTC. It translates to CASSLLATYNEQFF.

This sequence joins TRBV7-9 and TRBJ2-1, with 9 positions matching TRBD1. Germline values: CDR1 SEHNR, CDR2 FQNEAQ (reference sequence). The CDR3 has 19 amino acids. The V gene end was trimmed by 2 bases and the J gene end by 9 bases; junction bases not matched to a gene: 20. In DNA form, the CDR3 reads TGTGCCAGCAGCTTAACTAATCCGGGACAGGGATATTTTATAGGTGAGCAGTTCTTC. Protein product: CASSLTNPGQGYFIGEQFF.

The chain carries TRBV19 and TRBJ1-5; weak D call: TRBD1 (5 bases). Between the trimmed V and J ends, which lost 2 bases and 0 bases, there was a span of 8 bases. Germline V lookup: CDR1 LNHDA, CDR2 SQIVND (reference sequence). The CDR3 consists of 15 residues. The CDR3 coding sequence is TGTGCCAGTAGTATATCGGGGGATAGCAATCAGCCCCAGCATTTT. It translates to CASSISGDSNQPQHF.

The CDR3 here is CASQPSGSVHEQYF. The CDR3 DNA sequence: TGTGCCAGCCAACCTAGTGGGAGTGTGCACGAGCAGTACTTC. The rearrangement uses TRBV28 and TRBJ2-7; D is possibly TRBD2 (5 bases). CDR1 is MDHEN and CDR2 is SYDVKM in the germline V gene. V gave up 8 bases and J gave up 5 bases, with 19 bases separating them. This CDR3 has 14 residues.

This chain connects TRBV9 to TRBJ2-3, with D possibly TRBD1 on 6 matching bases. From germline, CDR1 is SGDLS and CDR2 YYNGEE. The V gene lost 2 bases and the J gene lost 0 bases, with 13 bases spanning the gap. The CDR3 runs to 16 residues. CDR3 bases: TGTGCCAGCAGCGTGGGTCCAGGGGTGAGCACAGATACGCAGTATTTT. Translation gives CASSVGPGVSTDTQYF.

The chain carries TRBV7-9 and TRBJ1-4; D ambiguous. CDR1 and CDR2 from the germline V gene are SEHNR and FQNEAQ (reference sequence). Trimming removed 3 bases at V and 7 bases at J, with 12 bases between. This CDR3 region has 14 residues. CDR3 sequence: CASSFRSEAEKLFF. In nucleotides, the CDR3 is TGTGCCAGCAGCTTTCGGTCTGAGGCTGAAAAACTGTTTTTT.

The chain is built from TRBV28 and TRBJ2-7; 9 nucleotides match TRBD2. Losses at the gene ends were 5 bases for V and 0 bases for J; bases not matched to a gene: 5. The CDR3 is made up of 15 amino acids. CDR1 is MDHEN and CDR2 is SYDVKM in the germline V gene. CDR3 DNA sequence: TGTGCCAGCAGTGGACTAGCGCTTAGCTCCTACGAGCAGTACTTC. Amino acids: CASSGLALSSYEQYF.

This clone has only one observation. This sequence joins TRBV9 and TRBJ2-3, with 9 bases lining up with TRBD1. Germline-derived CDR1 and CDR2 are SGDLS and YYNGEE. The V gene end was trimmed by 0 bases and the J gene end by 6 bases; junction bases not matched to a gene: 14. This CDR3 is built from 18 residues. The CDR3 spells CASSVGLEGGQGFDTQYF. The CDR3 region has the DNA TGTGCCAGCAGCGTAGGCCTCGAAGGGGGACAGGGTTTTGATACGCAGTATTTT.

Notes on this clone: This sample includes further DNA sequences coding for the same CDR3. This chain joins TRBV3-1 (or the pseudogene TRBV3-2) and TRBJ1-2; D gene ambiguous. Germline CDR1 reads LGHDT; CDR2 reads YNNKEL (reference sequence). The CDR3 length is 11 residues. With 3 bases removed from V and 4 bases from J, the gap between germline ends came to 3 bases. The CDR3 DNA reads TGTGCCAGCAGCCAGAGCTATGGCTACACCTTC. This translates into CASSQSYGYTF.

This clone appeared a single time. The rearrangement joins TRBV30 to TRBJ2-5; 7 nucleotides agree with TRBD1. Per the germline V gene, CDR1 is GTSNPN and CDR2 is SVGIG (reference sequence). This CDR3 has 15 amino acids. V dropped 3 bases and J dropped 9; count of bases not matched to a gene: 16. CDR3 residues: CAWSFTGTAMMSQYF. CDR3 bases: TGTGCCTGGAGCTTTACCGGGACAGCGATGATGTCCCAGTACTTC.

This clone was recorded only once. CDR3 nucleotides: TGTGCCAGCAGCCGGGACAGCGCGGAAGATACGCAGTATTTT. Its translation: CASSRDSAEDTQYF. This sequence joins TRBV4-2 and TRBJ2-3; 7 nucleotides agree with TRBD1. CDR1 LGHNA and CDR2 YNFKEQ come from the germline V gene. V dropped 4 bases and J dropped 5; count of bases not matched to a gene: 6. The CDR3 has 14 residues.

The rearrangement uses TRBV6-5 and TRBJ1-5; D is perhaps TRBD1 (6 bases). CDR3 length equals 13 residues. The V end lost 6 bases, the J end lost 3 bases, and 9 bases lay between the germline ends. Germline V gene sequence: CDR1 MNHEY, CDR2 SVGAGI. CDR3 bases: TGTGCCAGCAGGGGACAAAACAATCAGCCCCAGCATTTT. Translated: CASRGQNNQPQHF.

For the CDR3, the DNA is TGCGCCAGCAGCTTGGCCGACTCTAGCCCTACCTACGAGCAGTACTTC. The encoded protein is CASSLADSSPTYEQYF. The chain employs TRBV5-1 and TRBJ2-7, with D tentatively TRBD2 (5 bases). Germline loops: CDR1 SGHRS, CDR2 YFSETQ. The CDR3 is 16 residues long. V was trimmed by 0 bases and J by 2 bases, leaving 15 bases between them.

The gene calls are TRBV6-5 and TRBJ1-1; D remains unclear. V lost 4 bases and J lost 4, with 13 bases in between. This CDR3 is 14 amino acids long. CDR1 MNHEY and CDR2 SVGAGI come from the germline V gene. CDR3 sequence reads: CASSSDGGVTEAFF. CDR3 DNA sequence: TGTGCCAGCAGTTCCGACGGCGGTGTCACTGAAGCTTTCTTT.

This chain uses TRBV10-3 with TRBJ2-7, with 7 bases matching TRBD1. Germline V gives CDR1 ENHRY, CDR2 SYGVKD. The ends lost 4 bases at V and 5 bases at J; junction bases unmatched: 8. This CDR3 is 14 amino acids long. In DNA, the CDR3 is TGTGCCATCAGTGCGTCAGGGGGAGAGGACGAGCAGTACTTC. Its translation is CAISASGGEDEQYF.

In its sample, this clone was seen once. The V call is TRBV9, the J call TRBJ1-1; possible D gene TRBD1, 6 bases. V was clipped by 2 bases and J by 4 bases, with 15 bases between them. Germline-derived CDR1 and CDR2 are SGDLS and YYNGEE. The CDR3 loop spans 15 amino acids. For the CDR3, the DNA is TGTGCCAGCAGCGTGATACAGGGAGAAGGCACTGAAGCTTTCTTT. Its protein is CASSVIQGEGTEAFF.

This sequence joins TRBV7-3 and TRBJ1-3, with a tentative D call TRBD1 (6 bases). The CDR3 spans 14 residues. Looked up from germline, CDR1 is SGHTA and CDR2 is FQGTGA. V was shortened by 2 bases and J by 14 bases, with 19 bases between the two germline ends. CDR3 residues: CASSLSLDRPNLYF. The CDR3 DNA reads TGTGCCAGCAGCTTATCCCTAGACAGGCCAAATTTATATTTT.

Here the CDR3 DNA reads TGTGCCAGCAAGTGGGACCCTTTTATGAACACTGAAGCTTTCTTT. Translation gives CASKWDPFMNTEAFF. V is TRBV27 and J is TRBJ1-1; perhaps TRBD1 as D (5 bases). Trimming removed 7 bases from V and 0 bases from J, with 15 bases in between. The V gene's germline CDR1 is MNHEY and CDR2 SMNVEV (reference sequence). The CDR3 length is 15 residues.